The 3 T cell receptor beta chains presented below share a single source sample, sequenced in a study of blood T cell repertoires in COVID-19. Data came from immunoSEQ multiplex PCR; TCRdb stores just in-frame clones and leaves some out. Of over 300,000 clones listed, more than 75% were seen once; the top ten hold more than 0.85%. Sequencing input: PBMCs or T cells enriched from blood (not recorded which). These receptor sequences come from a woman aged 25 to 39 with acute COVID-19.

The chain is built from TRBV18 and TRBJ1-3, with TRBD1 as a possible D gene (6 bases). The CDR3 is made up of 17 amino acids. Per germline, CDR1 KGHSH and CDR2 LQKENI. V shed 6 bases and J shed 0 bases, with 18 bases lying between them. This chain's CDR3 is CASSPFGQTNSGNTIYF. The CDR3 coding sequence is TGTGCCAGCTCGCCATTCGGACAGACAAACTCTGGAAACACCATATATTTT.

The gene calls are TRBV5-6 and TRBJ2-5; D possibly corresponds to TRBD2 (7 bases). Trimming left V 4 bases short and J 5 bases short, with 15 bases between. CDR1 and CDR2 (germline): SGHDT, YYEEEE. This CDR3 region has 14 residues. This chain's CDR3 is CASSPQGGGETQYF. The CDR3 region has the DNA TGTGCCAGCAGCCCACAGGGAGGGGGGGAGACCCAGTACTTC. The variable domain in full, with the rest retrieved from reference TRBV5-6 and TRBJ2-5, is DAGVTQSPTHLIKTRGQQVTLRCSPKSGHDTVSWYQQALGQGPQFIFQYYEEEERQRGNFPDRFSGHQFPNYSSELNVNALLLGDSALYLCASSPQGGGETQYFGPGTRLLVL.

The rearrangement uses TRBV27 and TRBJ1-2; D is perhaps TRBD1 (6 bases). The CDR3 has 16 residues. CDR1 is MNHEY, CDR2 SMNVEV, per germline (reference sequence). V lost 3 bases and J lost 1, with 15 bases in between. The CDR3: CASSLVGGRRNYGYTF. As DNA, the CDR3 is TGTGCCAGCAGTTTGGTCGGGGGGCGCCGTAACTATGGCTACACCTTC.